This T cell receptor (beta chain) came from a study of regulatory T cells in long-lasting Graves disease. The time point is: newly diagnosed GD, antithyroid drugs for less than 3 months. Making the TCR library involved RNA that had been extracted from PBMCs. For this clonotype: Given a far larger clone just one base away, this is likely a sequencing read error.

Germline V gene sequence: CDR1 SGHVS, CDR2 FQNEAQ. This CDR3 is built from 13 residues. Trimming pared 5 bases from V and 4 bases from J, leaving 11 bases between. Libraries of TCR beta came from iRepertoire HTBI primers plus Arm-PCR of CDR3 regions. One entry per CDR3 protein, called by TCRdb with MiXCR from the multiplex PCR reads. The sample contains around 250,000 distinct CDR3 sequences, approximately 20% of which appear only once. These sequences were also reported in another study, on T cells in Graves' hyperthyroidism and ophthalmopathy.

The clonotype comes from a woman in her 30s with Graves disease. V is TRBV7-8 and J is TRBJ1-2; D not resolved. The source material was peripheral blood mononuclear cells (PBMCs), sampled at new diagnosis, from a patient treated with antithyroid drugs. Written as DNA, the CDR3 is TGTGCCAGCAGCCAAGCCAGTACCTATGGCTACACCTTC. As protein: CASSQASTYGYTF.